Presented here are 30 T cell receptor beta chains from one specimen sequenced in a study of blood T cells in healthy people across ages. The authors ran a second PCR of roughly 7 to 11 cycles using a sample-barcoded 5' primer and a J-beta primer mix. TCRdb passed the 5' RACE reads through MiXCR, listing each CDR3 protein once. Of 800,000 to 950,000 distinct CDR3 sequences in the sample, roughly 29% were seen once. The data were also submitted as part of a second study, on T cells of mothers and their children.

The specimen sequenced was blood. The receptors originated from a woman in her thirties or forties in good health.

In this sample, this clonotype turned up a few times. Since a much larger clone is just one base distant, this may be a read error. This sequence joins TRBV14 and TRBJ1-2; 7 nucleotides align to TRBD1. The CDR3 spans 14 residues. The germline V gene encodes CDR1 SGHDN and CDR2 FVKESK. The CDR3 sequence is CTSSQVTGSYGYTF. DNA for the CDR3: TGTACCAGCAGCCAAGTGACAGGGAGCTATGGCTACACCTTC.

This clonotype was seen repeatedly, ten times or more. This chain uses TRBV6-2 or TRBV6-3 with TRBJ1-1; 8 nucleotides line up with TRBD1. Germline V gives CDR1 MNHEY, CDR2 SVGEGT. The CDR3 is 15 residues long. V lost 6 bases, J lost 1 base, and 7 bases stayed unmatched. In DNA form, the CDR3 reads TGTGCCAGCAGGAGGACAGGGAGTAAGAACACTGAAGCTTTCTTT. Amino acids: CASRRTGSKNTEAFF.

The rearrangement links TRBV15 to TRBJ1-1; a possible D gene is TRBD1 (6 bases). Looked up from germline, CDR1 is LNHNV and CDR2 is YYDKDF (reference sequence). Trimming took 8 bases from V and 3 from J, leaving 16 bases between them. CDR3 size: 14 residues. The CDR3 loop reads CATSIIGGDTEAFF. DNA of the CDR3: TGTGCCACCTCGATTATAGGGGGTGACACTGAAGCTTTCTTT. The variable domain in full, completed from reference TRBV15 and TRBJ1-1, reads DAMVIQNPRYQVTQFGKPVTLSCSQTLNHNVMYWYQQKSSQAPKLLFHYYDKDFNNEADTPDNFQSRRPNTSFCFLDIRSPGLGDTAMYLCATSIIGGDTEAFFGQGTRLTVV.

This clonotype was detected many times. Given a much more abundant clone one base away, this may be a read error. The rearrangement uses TRBV28 and TRBJ2-5; 7 nucleotides line up with TRBD1. CDR3 length: 14 amino acids. Germline values: CDR1 MDHEN, CDR2 SYDVKM. The junction had 9 bases not matched to a gene; V was cut back by 6 bases and J by 5 bases. The CDR3 sequence: CASRRNRGRETQYF. The DNA for the CDR3 is TGTGCCAGCAGGCGAAACAGGGGAAGGGAGACCCAGTACTTC.

The J gene is TRBJ2-7, the V gene TRBV7-9, with D hard to call. Germline lookup yields CDR1 SEHNR and CDR2 FQNEAQ (reference sequence). Trimming removed 5 bases from V and 3 bases from J, with 14 bases in between. The CDR3 contains 14 residues. CDR3 region: CASSQTVDYYEQYF. The CDR3 DNA reads TGTGCCAGCAGCCAAACGGTGGATTACTACGAGCAGTACTTC.

This clonotype was counted at least ten times. The V call is TRBV12-3 or TRBV12-4, the J call TRBJ2-5; D is perhaps TRBD1 (6 bases). The CDR3 spans 15 residues. The V end lost 2 bases, the J end lost 5 bases, and 15 bases lay between the germline ends. CDR3 sequence (DNA): TGTGCCAGCAGTTTACCCACAGGGCTCCGGGAGACCCAGTACTTC. This gives the protein CASSLPTGLRETQYF.

The chain recombines TRBV11-1 with TRBJ2-4; TRBD2 is a possible D gene (5 bases). The better agreement between TRBJ2-7 and the DNA end casts doubt on the J call. The germline V gene encodes CDR1 SGHAT and CDR2 FQDESV (reference sequence). The CDR3 extends over 15 amino acids. CDR3 loop: CASSLGEPSTYEQYF. DNA of the CDR3: TGTGCCAGCAGCTTAGGAGAACCTAGCACCTACGAGCAGTACTTC.

Regarding this clonotype: One end of the junction fails to match germline, which may point to a read error. The rearrangement uses TRBV28 and TRBJ1-5; perhaps TRBD1 as D (6 bases). The CDR3 extends over 15 amino acids. The germline V gene encodes CDR1 MDHEN and CDR2 SYDVKM. The CDR3 sequence is CGSTGAARNNQPQHF. The CDR3 DNA reads as TGTGGCAGCACGGGGGCAGCTAGGAACAATCAGCCCCAGCATTTT.

This clonotype was seen only a few times. The CDR3 is CASRNGANQPQHF. As DNA, the CDR3 is TGTGCCAGCCGTAACGGCGCCAACCAGCCCCAGCATTTT. The chain has TRBV12-3 or TRBV12-4 and TRBJ1-5; no firm D call. The ends were cut back, 8 bases at V and 7 bases at J, with 15 bases in the middle. CDR3 length: 13 amino acids.

There are a few counts of this clonotype. The chain couples TRBV24-1 to TRBJ2-1; TRBD2 agrees at 10 bases. The germline V gene encodes CDR1 KGHDR and CDR2 SFDVKD. There are 14 residues in the CDR3. Trimming at V came to 7 bases and at J to 13 bases, leaving 12 bases not matched to a gene. CDR3 residues: CATRSGGAGETQFF. In nucleotides, the CDR3 is TGTGCCACCAGAAGCGGGGGGGCCGGGGAGACCCAGTTCTTC.

This clonotype was detected ten times or more. V and J are TRBV5-4 and TRBJ2-7, with unresolved D. CDR3 length equals 15 residues. Trimming stripped 0 bases from V and 0 bases from J, with 10 bases between. CDR1 and CDR2 (germline): SGHNT, YYREEE (reference sequence). The CDR3 DNA reads as TGTGCCAGCAGCTTGGCCACGGACCCCTCCTACGAGCAGTACTTC. As protein: CASSLATDPSYEQYF. Together with reference TRBV5-4 and TRBJ2-7, the CDR3 gives the full variable domain: ETGVTQSPTHLIKTRGQQVTLRCSSQSGHNTVSWYQQALGQGPQFIFQYYREEENGRGNFPPRFSGLQFPNYSSELNVNALELDDSALYLCASSLATDPSYEQYFGPGTRLTVT.

This clonotype was detected a few times. The V call is TRBV7-6, the J call TRBJ1-1; no reliable D call. CDR3 length: 16 amino acids. Trimming cost V 4 bases and J 1 base, with 16 bases left between them. Germline CDR1 reads SGHVS; CDR2 reads FNYEAQ. As DNA, the CDR3 is TGTGCCAGCAGCTCCCAGCGGGCGGGAGCGAACACTGAAGCTTTCTTT. It codes for CASSSQRAGANTEAFF.

This clonotype occurred many times. The gene calls are TRBV5-1 and TRBJ2-1, with D possibly being TRBD1 (6 bases). V lost 0 bases to trimming and J lost 7 bases, with 11 bases between them. The CDR3 loop spans 14 amino acids. The germline CDR1 and CDR2 sequences are SGHRS and YFSETQ. CDR3 in amino acids: CASSLGGPENEQFF. The CDR3 region has the DNA TGCGCCAGCAGCTTGGGGGGGCCTGAGAATGAGCAGTTCTTC.

Points on this clonotype: This CDR3 fails to terminate in the conserved phenylalanine or tryptophan, so it likely reflects a read error. The chain is built from TRBV6-4 and TRBJ1-1; D uncertain. Deletions cut 3 bases from V and 3 bases from J, with 8 bases between. The CDR3 has 13 amino acids. The germline gives CDR1 MRHNA, CDR2 SNTAGT. CDR3 nucleotide sequence: TGTGCCAGCAGTGAAATGGAGGACACTGAAGCTTTCTTG. Translation gives CASSEMEDTEAFL.

This clonotype was recorded at least ten times. The chain links TRBV10-3 to TRBJ2-1, with TRBD2 identical over 9 bases. This CDR3 has 15 amino acids. With V trimmed by 0 bases and J by 6 bases, 3 bases remained unmatched. From germline, CDR1 is ENHRY and CDR2 SYGVKD. The CDR3 region has the DNA TGTGCCATCAGTGAGTCGGCGGGGGGGCCCAATGAGCAGTTCTTC. This encodes CAISESAGGPNEQFF.

As concerns this clonotype: A read error may be the cause here, since a much bigger clone is one base away. CDR3 DNA: TGCGCCAGCAGCCAGGAAATCCCCGGGACAGGGGGCCTGGAGACCCAGTTCTTC. Amino acid sequence: CASSQEIPGTGGLETQFF. This chain joins TRBV4-3 and TRBJ2-1; 12 bases are shared with TRBD1. V shed 3 bases, J shed 13 bases, and the junction held 19 bases outside the gene matches. Germline V CDR1 and CDR2: LGHNA, YSLEER. The CDR3 consists of 18 residues.

This rearrangement joins TRBV6-5 to TRBJ2-5; 14 bases are a match to TRBD2. The germline V gene has CDR1 MNHEY and CDR2 SVGAGI. CDR3 length: 16 amino acids. The J segment lost 13 bases and the V segment lost 8 bases, leaving 18 bases of the junction unmatched. The CDR3 DNA reads TGTGCCAGCCGCGGACTAGCGGGGGGTACGACCTACGAGCGGTACTTC. Amino acids: CASRGLAGGTTYERYF.

The V and J genes are TRBV3-1 and TRBJ2-1, with D uncertain. V lost 5 bases, J lost 0 bases, and 14 bases lay in between. The CDR3 is 16 amino acids. Germline-derived CDR1 and CDR2 are LGHDT and YNNKEL (reference sequence). CDR3 bases: TGTGCCAGCAGCTCCGTGAGTGTGAGCTCCTACAATGAGCAGTTCTTC. This sequence encodes CASSSVSVSSYNEQFF.

This clonotype was found many times. V gene TRBV12-3 or TRBV12-4 combines with J gene TRBJ2-7; D unclear. This CDR3 region has 13 residues. The V and J ends lost 1 base and 5 bases respectively, with 9 bases between them. CDR3 nucleotide sequence: TGTGCCAGCAGTTTAGGCCTCACGGACGAGCAGTACTTC. This sequence encodes CASSLGLTDEQYF.

The chain recombines TRBV4-1 with TRBJ2-1; 7 positions match TRBD1. Trimming took 1 base from V and 7 from J; bases not matched to a gene: 4. Per germline, CDR1 MGHRA and CDR2 YSYEKL. There are 14 residues in the CDR3. CDR3 region: CASSQGDRKNEQFF. Here the CDR3 DNA reads TGCGCCAGCAGCCAAGGGGACAGAAAGAATGAGCAGTTCTTC.

This clonotype was observed a few times. The rearrangement links TRBV30 to TRBJ1-1; no clear D gene. The V end lost 3 bases, the J end lost 0 bases, and 5 bases lay between the germline ends. Germline-derived CDR1 and CDR2 are GTSNPN and SVGIG (reference sequence). CDR3 length: 12 amino acids. The CDR3 is CAWRGMNTEAFF. For the CDR3, the DNA is TGTGCCTGGAGGGGGATGAACACTGAAGCTTTCTTT.

The chain employs TRBV6-5 and TRBJ1-1; 9 bases align to TRBD1. CDR1 and CDR2 from the germline V gene are MNHEY and SVGAGI. V dropped 7 bases and J dropped 4; count of bases not matched to a gene: 4. This CDR3 has 13 residues. The CDR3 region is CASIMTGGTEAFF. Here the CDR3 DNA reads TGTGCCAGCATAATGACAGGGGGCACTGAAGCTTTCTTT.

The CDR3 sequence: CASTEGGQGFSLGYF. In DNA form, the CDR3 reads TGTGCCAGCACCGAAGGGGGACAGGGATTCAGTTTGGGGTACTTC. The V gene is TRBV7-2, the J gene TRBJ2-5; 9 bases fit TRBD1. V was pared by 7 bases and J by 13 bases, with 19 bases of the junction left unmatched. The CDR3 is made up of 15 amino acids. Germline CDR1 is SGHTA and CDR2 is FQGNSA.

This chain connects TRBV12-3 or TRBV12-4 to TRBJ2-3, with D possibly being TRBD2 (5 bases). Trimming pared 7 bases from V and 5 bases from J, leaving 22 bases between. CDR3 length: 16 residues. CDR3 DNA: TGTGCCAGCACCTCGTGGGATCGGGGTTTAGGAGATACGCAGTATTTT. This codes for CASTSWDRGLGDTQYF.

As to this clonotype: The junction departs from germline at one end; a sequencing error may be responsible. The rearrangement joins TRBV19 to TRBJ2-7, with 9 bases that match TRBD1. Germline CDR1 reads LNHDA; CDR2 reads SQIVND (reference sequence). There are 14 residues in the CDR3. CDR3 nucleotides: TGTGCCAGTAAAACCGGGACAGGGACTTACGCGCAGTACTTC. Its translation is CASKTGTGTYAQYF.

The chain employs TRBV7-3 and TRBJ1-1, with TRBD1 identical over 7 bases. Germline CDR1 and CDR2: SGHTA and FQGTGA. This CDR3 has 16 residues. V lost 5 bases and J lost 5; bases outside the gene matches: 14. CDR3 coding DNA: TGTGCCAGCAGCCCAGGGGGGACATTCAGGAGAACTGAAGCTTTCTTT. Its protein is CASSPGGTFRRTEAFF.

The rearrangement joins TRBV2 to TRBJ2-7, with TRBD1 as a possible D gene (6 bases). The CDR3 runs to 14 residues. CDR1 is SNHLY and CDR2 is FYNNEI in the germline V gene. V shed 3 bases and J shed 1 base, with 10 bases lying between them. The CDR3, as DNA: TGTGCCAGCAGTGAGAACAGGGTGTCCTACGAGCAGTACTTC. This codes for CASSENRVSYEQYF.

This clonotype was seen at least ten times. The rearrangement joins TRBV7-8 to TRBJ1-5, with D uncertain. With 4 bases removed from V and 4 bases from J, the gap between germline ends came to 8 bases. Germline V gives CDR1 SGHVS, CDR2 FQNEAQ. The CDR3 runs 13 residues. The CDR3 reads CASSYDLNQPQHF. CDR3 sequence (DNA): TGTGCCAGCAGCTACGATTTGAATCAGCCCCAGCATTTT.

The V gene is TRBV28, the J gene TRBJ2-2; possibly TRBD1 or TRBD2 for D (5 bases each). Looked up from germline, CDR1 is MDHEN and CDR2 is SYDVKM. This CDR3 is 15 amino acids long. Between the trimmed V and J ends, which lost 7 bases and 4 bases, there was a span of 16 bases. In DNA, the CDR3 is TGTGCCAGCACGCGTACAGGAGGTTCCACCGGGGAGCTGTTTTTT. This sequence encodes CASTRTGGSTGELFF.

The sample holds a few counts of this clonotype. The J gene is TRBJ2-3, the V gene TRBV7-2; possibly TRBD2 for D (6 bases). Trimming cost V 5 bases and J 2 bases, with 14 bases left between them. Germline V gene sequence: CDR1 SGHTA, CDR2 FQGNSA. This CDR3 is 15 amino acids long. DNA for the CDR3: TGTGCCAGCAGCACCGGGACTCTTTACACAGATACGCAGTATTTT. Protein sequence: CASSTGTLYTDTQYF.